This entry features one T cell receptor beta chain sequence. This specimen belongs to a study of T-cell reconstitution after alpha-beta-depleted transplantation in children. Unique molecular identifiers were used in preparing the TCRbeta library. MiXCR, applied by TCRdb to the PCR reads, yields one record per CDR3 protein. Of some 830,000 distinct CDR3 sequences listed, around 15% were seen once; the top ten hold 5%. The input for sequencing was PBMCs, mostly from graft donor cells, taken 360 days after TCRalphabeta/CD19-depleted stem cell transplant. This clonotype was sampled from a male patient younger than 18 who had a stem cell transplant for acute lymphoblastic leukemia, so the T cells may come from the graft donor.

The CDR3 DNA reads as TGTGCCAGCAGTTTATCGGAACCGGGACTAGCATCCGACGAGCAGTTCTTC. It yields the protein CASSLSEPGLASDEQFF. This chain connects TRBV12-3 or TRBV12-4 to TRBJ2-1, with 9 bases fitting TRBD2. After removal of 2 bases from V and 10 bases from J, the junction contained 15 bases not matched to a gene. The CDR3 spans 17 residues.